The present T cell receptor (beta chain) was sequenced within a study of T cells in Graves' hyperthyroidism and ophthalmopathy. Study results and limitations: A model of 13 V-J features distinguished ophthalmopathy from stable hyperthyroidism.

Per the germline V gene, CDR1 is MNHEY and CDR2 is SMNVEV (reference sequence). The CDR3 has 15 amino acids. J gave up 2 bases and V 0 bases, and 0 bases lay outside the gene matches. RNA transcripts provided the source from which TCR beta CDR3 regions were amplified. The study used the HTBI primer set for a first-round RT-PCR of the TCR CDR3. TCRdb redid the calling of the multiplex PCR reads with MiXCR, one entry per CDR3 protein. Among 620,000 or so distinct CDR3 sequences listed, about 14% were seen once. This clonotype has more than one count but fewer than ten. The antigen remains unidentified. Patients with ophthalmopathy all had a Clinical Activity Score of at least 3, a NOSPECS grade of at least 4 and duration under 3 months.

The chain has TRBV27 and TRBJ2-5; 10 bases are shared with TRBD2. This TCR was recovered from a woman between 45 and 65 years old with Graves' ophthalmopathy. Sequencing used blood. The CDR3 loop is CASSLSTSGQETQYF. CDR3 in DNA: TGTGCCAGCAGTTTATCGACTAGCGGGCAAGAGACCCAGTACTTC.